This TCR beta chain was documented in a study of Graves' ophthalmopathy and Graves' hyperthyroidism. Overall study results and limits: Classification of ophthalmopathy versus stable hyperthyroidism by a 13-signature model yielded around 88% sensitivity and around 77% specificity.

If patients had other autoimmune diseases, uncontrolled infections, pregnancy or lactation, they were excluded. V trimming: 3 bases; J trimming: 0 bases; junction bases outside the gene matches: 4. This CDR3 has 16 residues. CDR1 and CDR2 (germline): SGHTS, YDEGEE. The study amplified TCR beta CDR3 regions using RNA transcripts. HTBI-primed first-round RT-PCR preceded second-round multiplex PCR. TCRdb reanalysed the multiplex PCR reads using MiXCR and keeps one entry per CDR3 protein. The sample has about 1.2 million distinct CDR3 sequences; about two fifths are singletons. This clonotype appeared many times. Its antigen remains unidentified.

The rearrangement links TRBV5-8 to TRBJ2-2; 8 nucleotides line up with TRBD1. The specimen was peripheral blood or thyroid tissue (not recorded which). This sequence was found in an adult man with Graves' hyperthyroidism. The CDR3 DNA follows: TGTGCCAGCAGCTGGCCGGGACAGGCGAACACCGGGGAGCTGTTTTTT. This translates into CASSWPGQANTGELFF. The variable domain in full, completed from reference TRBV5-8 and TRBJ2-2, reads EAGVTQSPTHLIKTRGQQATLRCSPISGHTSVYWYQQALGLGLQFLLWYDEGEERNRGNFPPRFSGRQFPNYSSELNVNALELEDSALYLCASSWPGQANTGELFFGEGSRLTVL.